The rows below give T cell receptor beta chains drawn from one sample of a study of identical twins. In TCRdb, the 5' RACE reads were re-called with MiXCR into one record per CDR3 protein. Of 420,000 or so distinct CDR3 sequences listed, about 18% are singletons. Sequencing input: naive T cells sorted from blood. These receptor sequences come from a man aged 45 to 65 in good health. Both conserved end residues are part of each CDR3. Fields, in order: J gene, clone size, D gene, V gene, CDR3 DNA, CDR3 protein. The D gene is left open where the match is weak. Clone sizes are given selectively: once, few, many, or a class where the clone is expanded.

>TRBJ2-3|few|TRBD2|TRBV12-3/TRBV12-4
TGTGCCAGCAGTTTTTACTTATCTCTCAGCGGGATAAGCACAGATACGCAGTATTTT
CASSFYLSLSGISTDTQYF
>TRBJ2-5|few|-|TRBV20-1
TGCAGTGCTAGATTCGGTGGGGAGACCCAGTACTTC
CSARFGGETQYF
>TRBJ2-7|once|TRBD2|TRBV12-3/TRBV12-4
TGTGCCAGCAGTTTCTCGCGCGGGAGCTCCTACGAGCAGTCCTTC
CASSFSRGSSYEQSF
>TRBJ1-4|-|TRBD1|TRBV5-4
TGTGCCAGCAGCGCGGGACAGGGGATCGCAACTAATGAAAAACTGTTTTTT
CASSAGQGIATNEKLFF
>TRBJ1-1|few|TRBD1|TRBV5-1
TGCGCCAGCAGCTTGGGGGACAGGGGTGAAGCTTTCTTT
CASSLGDRGEAFF
>TRBJ2-1|many|TRBD2|TRBV6-5
TGTGCCAGCAGTTACTCGCCGGGACTAGCTCACAATGAGCAGTTCTTC
CASSYSPGLAHNEQFF
>TRBJ2-1|many|-|TRBV10-3
TGTGCCATCAGTGAGTCGGGACTCCAAATTCAAAAGCAGTTCTTC
CAISESGLQIQKQFF
>TRBJ2-1|many|-|TRBV10-3
TGTGCCATCAGAAAGGGCCCGAGCTCCTACAATGAGCAGTTCTTC
CAIRKGPSSYNEQFF
>TRBJ2-1|-|TRBD2|TRBV5-1
TGCGCCAGCAGCCCCGGACTAGCGGGAGTTAGGGATGAGCAGTTCTTC
CASSPGLAGVRDEQFF
>TRBJ2-3|-|-|TRBV6-2/TRBV6-3
TGTGCCAGCACCACGGGTGGAGATCCGCAGTATTTT
CASTTGGDPQYF
>TRBJ1-1|many|TRBD1|TRBV29-1
TGCAGCGTCGGACAGGGCCGGAACACTGAAGCTTTCTTT
CSVGQGRNTEAFF
>TRBJ2-7|few|TRBD2|TRBV15
TGTGCCACCAGCAGAGACGGGGGGTTTGCCGGGGACGAGCAGTACTTC
CATSRDGGFAGDEQYF
>TRBJ1-4|few|-|TRBV6-1
TGTGCCAGCAGTCGAAAACAGTGGGAAAAACTGTTTTTT
CASSRKQWEKLFF
>TRBJ2-7|-|TRBD1|TRBV7-2
TGTGCCAGCAGCGCAGCGGGACAGGGTATATACGAGCAGTACTTC
CASSAAGQGIYEQYF
>TRBJ2-1|few|TRBD2|TRBV11-2
TGTGCCTGCGGGGGGTCAGCGGTCGGTTTCAATGAGCAGTTCTTC
CACGGSAVGFNEQFF
>TRBJ1-5|-|-|TRBV7-9
TGTGCCAGCAGCTTAGCGGGGACGCAGCCCCAGCATTTT
CASSLAGTQPQHF
>TRBJ2-7|-|-|TRBV4-1
TGCGCCAGCAGCCAATTCCTCCTGTACGAGCAGTACTTC
CASSQFLLYEQYF
>TRBJ2-3|-|-|TRBV19
TGTGCCAGTAGTATAGATACGGGAGAAGCCACAGATACGCAGTATTTT
CASSIDTGEATDTQYF
>TRBJ2-2|-|TRBD1|TRBV12-3/TRBV12-4
TGTGCCAGCACAGGGGGCTTTGGCGGGGAGCTGTTTTTT
CASTGGFGGELFF
>TRBJ2-4|many|-|TRBV20-1
TGCAGTGCTAGAGACCCCCCGTCTGGGAGGCCCAAAAACATTCAGTACTTC
CSARDPPSGRPKNIQYF
>TRBJ2-2|-|TRBD1|TRBV12-3/TRBV12-4
TGTGCCAGCAGGCCCGGACAGGTTAACACCGGGGAGCTGTTTTTT
CASRPGQVNTGELFF
>TRBJ2-5|many|TRBD2|TRBV12-3/TRBV12-4
TGTGCCAGCAGCCTACTAGCGGGAGGACACCAGCAGACCCAGTACTTC
CASSLLAGGHQQTQYF
>TRBJ2-7|-|TRBD2|TRBV6-1
TGTGTCGAGCGGGAGTTGGTCCCCTACGAGCAGTACTTC
CVERELVPYEQYF
>TRBJ1-2|few|-|TRBV20-1
TGCAGTGCTAGAGCGGGGGGAGCTAACTATGGCTACACCTTC
CSARAGGANYGYTF
>TRBJ1-1|few|-|TRBV29-1
TGCAGCGTTGACCAGGGAGAAGCTTTCTTT
CSVDQGEAFF
>TRBJ1-3|many|-|TRBV6-5
TGTGCCAGCAGTTACTGGGATGGGGCTGGAAACACCATATATTTT
CASSYWDGAGNTIYF
>TRBJ2-1|many|-|TRBV29-1
TGCAGCGTTGTACCTAAGTACAATGAGCAGTTCTTC
CSVVPKYNEQFF
>TRBJ2-3|few|TRBD2|TRBV20-1
TGCAGTGCTAGAGCCAGCGGGGGGCCCACAGATACGCAGTATTTT
CSARASGGPTDTQYF
>TRBJ1-5|many|TRBD1|TRBV12-3/TRBV12-4
TGTGCCAGCAGTCCAGGGACAGGGGCGAATCAGCCCCAGCATTTT
CASSPGTGANQPQHF
>TRBJ1-2|-|TRBD1|TRBV4-3
TGCGCCAGCAGCCAAAAGACAGGGCGTAACTATGGCTACACCTTC
CASSQKTGRNYGYTF
>TRBJ2-7|many|TRBD2|TRBV6-2/TRBV6-3
TGTGCCAGCAGTTACAACTTAGCGGGGGGGCCTTACGAGCAGTACTTC
CASSYNLAGGPYEQYF
>TRBJ2-2|-|TRBD1|TRBV5-6
TGTGCCAGCAGCTTGGCCGGACAGGGGAGGGTCTACACCGGGGAGCTGTTTTTT
CASSLAGQGRVYTGELFF
>TRBJ2-7|many|-|TRBV28
TGTGCCAGCAGTTCCGGCCTCATAAGGAGGCAGTACTTC
CASSSGLIRRQYF
>TRBJ2-3|many|TRBD1|TRBV12-3/TRBV12-4
TGTGCCAGCACCAGATTCGGACAGGGCACAGATACGCAGTATTTT
CASTRFGQGTDTQYF
>TRBJ2-7|-|TRBD1|TRBV12-3/TRBV12-4
TGTGCCAGCAGTCAACAGGGGGCGAACGAGCAGTACTTC
CASSQQGANEQYF
>TRBJ1-6|few|-|TRBV14
TGTGCCAGCAGCCAAGTTCCGGGGAATTCACCCCTCCACTTT
CASSQVPGNSPLHF
>TRBJ1-6|once|TRBD1|TRBV6-5
TGTGCCAGCAGTTGTAACCCCGGGACAGGGTATTCACCCCTCCACTTT
CASSCNPGTGYSPLHF
>TRBJ1-6|-|-|TRBV28
TGTGCCAGCAGTTTATCGGAGGGATATAATTCACCCCTCCACTTT
CASSLSEGYNSPLHF
>TRBJ2-1|few|TRBD1|TRBV6-1
TGTGCCAGCAGAACCAGACAGGGACCCCACAATGAGCAGTTCTTC
CASRTRQGPHNEQFF
>TRBJ2-4|many|-|TRBV3-1
TGTGCCAGCAGCCCTCGACCGACAAGCCCCATAGCCAAAAACATTCAGTACTTC
CASSPRPTSPIAKNIQYF
>TRBJ2-5|many|TRBD2|TRBV20-1
TGCAGTGCCAGTAAGACTAGCTCGGAGACCCAGTACTTC
CSASKTSSETQYF
>TRBJ2-3|-|-|TRBV15
TGTGCCACCAGCAGAGGGGGTTTCGTAAGTACAGATACGCAGTATTTT
CATSRGGFVSTDTQYF
>TRBJ1-1|many|-|TRBV20-1
TGCAGTGTTAGGACGGTTGAAGCTTTCTTT
CSVRTVEAFF
>TRBJ2-7|few|TRBD1|TRBV29-1
TGCAGCGTTGAAGATGGGGTAGCGGCAGGGGGCCGCTACGAGCAGTACTTC
CSVEDGVAAGGRYEQYF
>TRBJ2-5|few|TRBD2|TRBV29-1
TGCAGCGTTGGGGGAGGGGTCGAAGAGACCCAGTACTTC
CSVGGGVEETQYF
>TRBJ2-1|many|-|TRBV29-1
TGCAGCGCAACAGGGCATCCGAGCTCCTACAATGAGCAGTTCTTC
CSATGHPSSYNEQFF
>TRBJ2-7|-|TRBD2|TRBV5-1
TGCGCCAGCAGCCAGACTAGCGCGTACTCCTACGAGCAGTACTTC
CASSQTSAYSYEQYF
>TRBJ2-5|few|-|TRBV12-3/TRBV12-4
TGTGCCAGCAGTTATTCCCAGACCCAGTACTTC
CASSYSQTQYF
>TRBJ2-1|many|-|TRBV25-1
TGTGCCAGCAGCTTCACTAGCGAGCAGTTCTTC
CASSFTSEQFF
>TRBJ2-7|few|TRBD1|TRBV7-3
TGTGCCAGCAGCCCTGGACAGGGGGCTTCCTACGAGCAGTACTTC
CASSPGQGASYEQYF
>TRBJ2-7|-|-|TRBV5-1
TGCGCCAGCAGCACAACTAACTCCTACGAGCAGTACTTC
CASSTTNSYEQYF
>TRBJ2-1|-|-|TRBV9
TGTGCCAGCAGCGTACCCTGGACGGATGAGCAGTTCTTC
CASSVPWTDEQFF
>TRBJ2-7|-|-|TRBV28
TGTGCCAGCAGCGAGGGGACGGACGAGCAGTACTTC
CASSEGTDEQYF
>TRBJ2-5|few|TRBD1|TRBV6-1
TGTGCCAGCAGTCGACGACAGGGGCAAAAGACCCAGTACTTC
CASSRRQGQKTQYF
>TRBJ2-5|few|TRBD1|TRBV10-3
TGTGCCATCAGCCAAGGTTGGGCAGGGGGCTTCCAAGAGACCCAGTACTTC
CAISQGWAGGFQETQYF
>TRBJ2-7|many|-|TRBV18
TGTGCCAGCTCACACGGGACAAGCTTGAGAGACGAGCAGTACTTC
CASSHGTSLRDEQYF
>TRBJ2-7|many|TRBD1|TRBV5-1
TGCGCCAGCAGGGCCGACAGGGTCGACGAGCAGTACTTC
CASRADRVDEQYF
>TRBJ2-3|-|-|TRBV4-2
TGTGCCAGCAGCCAGGACCGGAGAGATACGCAGTATTTT
CASSQDRRDTQYF
>TRBJ2-6|-|TRBD2|TRBV20-1
TGCAGCGCTACAACTGGCGGGAGCTCTGGGGCCAACGTCCTGACTTTC
CSATTGGSSGANVLTF
>TRBJ1-1|-|-|TRBV6-6
TGTGCCAGCAGCGTTGGCACTGAAGCTTTCTTT
CASSVGTEAFF